Listed below are T cell receptor beta chains from one sample, sequenced in a study of human T cells and chemical hapten exposure. TCRdb fed the RACE reads into MiXCR, producing one record per CDR3 protein. In the table there are about 120,000 distinct CDR3 sequences, roughly an eighth of which are singletons. Sequencing was performed on whole blood, taken in connection with sensitization to the hapten diphenylcyclopropenone (DPC). The receptor source for this set is a man aged 18 to 29 with alopecia areata. Some clones in this sample may be carry-over from other donors' samples. Both conserved end residues are part of each CDR3. A D gene is named only where the DNA matches it firmly. The listing skips clone size in some rows; elsewhere it reads once, few, many or a size class.

abundance,d_gene,v_gene,j_gene,CDR3nt,CDR3aa
.,.,TRBV4-3,TRBJ1-1,TGCGCCAGCAGCCACGGACCGGGGAACACTGAAGCTTTCTTT,CASSHGPGNTEAFF
.,.,TRBV7-9,TRBJ1-2,TGTGCCAGCAGCTTAGGAACCCAGAACTATGGCTACACCTTC,CASSLGTQNYGYTF
.,TRBD1,TRBV28,TRBJ2-1,TGTGCCAGCACCCCGGGGACAGGGGGCTCCAATGAGCAGTTCTTC,CASTPGTGGSNEQFF
.,.,TRBV11-1,TRBJ2-6,TGTGCCAGCAGCTCCCTACAGAGGCCTTCTGGGGCCAACGTCCTGACTTTC,CASSSLQRPSGANVLTF
many,.,TRBV29-1,TRBJ1-2,TGCAGCGTCGTCACGCGAGGGACCGAGGCCTATGGCTACACCTTC,CSVVTRGTEAYGYTF
.,.,TRBV6-2/TRBV6-3,TRBJ2-1,TGTGCCAGCAGTTACAGCGGGCTGGCGAACAATGAGCAGTTCTTC,CASSYSGLANNEQFF
few,.,TRBV6-6,TRBJ1-6,TGTGCCAGCAGTTACTCGGGACAACCGGCGGATTCACCCCTCCACTTT,CASSYSGQPADSPLHF
.,.,TRBV10-3,TRBJ1-5,TGTGCCATCAGTGGGGGCTCAGATCAGCCCCAGCATTTT,CAISGGSDQPQHF
few,.,TRBV2,TRBJ1-1,TGTGCCAGACTAAAAGACACTGAAGCTTTCTTT,CARLKDTEAFF
many,.,TRBV6-1,TRBJ2-3,TGTGCCAGCAGGTCCACAGATACGCAGTATTTT,CASRSTDTQYF
once,.,TRBV29-1,TRBJ2-5,TGCAGCGTTGGGGGCGGCGAGACCCAGTACTTC,CSVGGGETQYF
.,.,TRBV10-2,TRBJ2-5,TGCGCCAGCAGAAAGGTTGGGCCTTCAACCGGGGGAGAGACCCAGTACTTC,CASRKVGPSTGGETQYF
.,.,TRBV20-1,TRBJ2-7,TGCAGTGCCCCTTCGAGGGAGGACAGTGGGGGGTACGAGCAGTACTTC,CSAPSREDSGGYEQYF
.,.,TRBV18,TRBJ1-4,TGTGCCAGCTCACGAGGTCTGAATGAAAAACTGTTTTTT,CASSRGLNEKLFF
few,.,TRBV4-3,TRBJ2-1,TGCGCCAGCAGCCGGGACCGGGACTTCTACAATGAGCAGTTCTTC,CASSRDRDFYNEQFF
.,.,TRBV5-1,TRBJ2-5,TGCGCCAGCAGCTTGGGGCAGGAAGAGACCCAGTACTTC,CASSLGQEETQYF
many,TRBD2,TRBV4-1,TRBJ2-3,TGCGCCAGCAGCCCTGTCGGGACTAGCGGAGATACGCAGTATTTT,CASSPVGTSGDTQYF
few,.,TRBV29-1,TRBJ2-3,TGCAGCGTTGAAGAGGCAGGGAGCGGTGCGGATACGCAGTATTTT,CSVEEAGSGADTQYF
few,.,TRBV11-1,TRBJ2-7,TGTGCCAGCAGCCAAGATGTCACCTCCTACGAGCAGTACTTC,CASSQDVTSYEQYF
.,TRBD1,TRBV5-1,TRBJ1-1,TGCGCCAGCAGCCGGGGAGGGGGCTCTGAAGCTTTCTTT,CASSRGGGSEAFF
few,TRBD1,TRBV20-1,TRBJ1-1,TGCAGTGTCCGGGGGGACAGGAACACTGAAGCTTTCTTT,CSVRGDRNTEAFF
.,.,TRBV29-1,TRBJ1-1,TGCAGCGTTGAAGATACGGGAGTTAACACTGAAGCTTTCTTT,CSVEDTGVNTEAFF
.,.,TRBV3-1,TRBJ2-5,TGTGCCAGCAGCCCCACTGGAGGACAAGAGACCCAGTACTTC,CASSPTGGQETQYF
few,TRBD1,TRBV7-9,TRBJ2-7,TGTGCCAGCAGCCGTCAGAGGACAGGGGTCTACGAGCAGTACTTC,CASSRQRTGVYEQYF
.,.,TRBV9,TRBJ2-5,TGTGCCAGCAGCGTAGGAGGACTCCAAGAGACCCAGTACTTC,CASSVGGLQETQYF
few,.,TRBV10-1,TRBJ2-7,TGCGCCAGCAGCAAGTCGGGTCCCTACGAGCAGTACTTC,CASSKSGPYEQYF
few,.,TRBV10-3,TRBJ1-3,TGTGCCATCAGTGAGTTGGCAGGCCGTAGCGGAAACACCATATATTTT,CAISELAGRSGNTIYF
few,.,TRBV7-3,TRBJ2-3,TGTGCCAGCAGCTTGGCTTGGACAGATACGCAGTATTTT,CASSLAWTDTQYF
.,.,TRBV28,TRBJ2-1,TGTGCCAGCTCCCCTACAGGGTACCATGAGCAGTTCTTC,CASSPTGYHEQFF
.,.,TRBV25-1,TRBJ2-3,TGTGCCAGCAGTGAAACCAGGTATAGCACAGATACGCAGTATTTT,CASSETRYSTDTQYF
few,TRBD1,TRBV6-2/TRBV6-3,TRBJ1-1,TGTGCCAGCAGTCCCTCCCGGGACAGGGCGTTTGAAGCTTTCTTT,CASSPSRDRAFEAFF
few,.,TRBV12-3/TRBV12-4,TRBJ2-2,TGTGCCAGCATTAATGGGGGATTGAACACCGGGGAGCTGTTTTTT,CASINGGLNTGELFF
.,.,TRBV11-2,TRBJ2-4,TGTGCCAGCAGCTCGGACAGACAGAAAAACATTCAGTACTTC,CASSSDRQKNIQYF
many,.,TRBV29-1,TRBJ2-4,TGCAGCGTTCGAGGGGTTGGGAACATTCAGTACTTC,CSVRGVGNIQYF
.,TRBD2,TRBV29-1,TRBJ2-1,TGTGGTGGCGGGGGGGCCTACAATGAGCAGTTCTTC,CGGGGAYNEQFF
few,.,TRBV7-9,TRBJ1-1,TGTGCCAGCAGCTTACCCGGGAAGACTAAATCTGAAGCTTTCTTT,CASSLPGKTKSEAFF
few,TRBD2,TRBV12-3/TRBV12-4,TRBJ2-7,TGTGCCAGCAGTTTACAAAGGACTAGCGTCTACGAGCAGTACTTC,CASSLQRTSVYEQYF
.,.,TRBV10-3,TRBJ2-7,TGTGCCATCGCAGGGACCTACGAGCAGTACTTC,CAIAGTYEQYF
many,.,TRBV3-1,TRBJ2-1,TGTGCCAGCAGCCAAGTCGGCGGGGCCGCGGATGAGCAGTTCTTC,CASSQVGGAADEQFF
few,TRBD1,TRBV4-2,TRBJ2-5,TGTGCCAGCAGCCAAGGCTCCAGGGGGCAAGAGACCCAGTACTTC,CASSQGSRGQETQYF
few,TRBD1,TRBV18,TRBJ1-6,TGTGCCAGCTCACCGGACAGGGGTAATTCACCCCTCCACTTT,CASSPDRGNSPLHF
few,.,TRBV12-3/TRBV12-4,TRBJ1-5,TGTGCCAGCAGTTCCTTCGGGGGCGGCAATCAGCCCCAGCATTTT,CASSSFGGGNQPQHF
many,.,TRBV29-1,TRBJ1-1,TGCAGCGTTGTACGCGGGTCGGGGTCTGAAGCTTTCTTT,CSVVRGSGSEAFF
few,TRBD2,TRBV20-1,TRBJ2-3,TGCAGTGCTCGGGTCGCGGGGGTCACAGATACGCAGTATTTT,CSARVAGVTDTQYF
few,TRBD1,TRBV12-3/TRBV12-4,TRBJ1-5,TGTGCCAGCCGGGGGGCGGGACAGGGTATACAGCCCCAGCATTTT,CASRGAGQGIQPQHF
few,TRBD1,TRBV3-1,TRBJ1-1,TGTGCCAGCAGCCGACTACAGGGGGCGGGGAAGAACACTGAAGCTTTCTTT,CASSRLQGAGKNTEAFF
.,.,TRBV11-2,TRBJ2-3,TGTGCCAGCAGCCCCTTAGATACGCAGTATTTT,CASSPLDTQYF
few,.,TRBV5-1,TRBJ2-3,TGCGCCAGCACTAGTCTTTACACAGATACGCAGTATTTT,CASTSLYTDTQYF
few,.,TRBV9,TRBJ1-2,TGTGCCAGCAGCCATTACAGGGATACTGGCTACACCTTC,CASSHYRDTGYTF
.,.,TRBV12-3/TRBV12-4,TRBJ1-6,TGTGTCAGCAGTTTGAGGCAGGGCTTCAATTCACCCCTCCACTTT,CVSSLRQGFNSPLHF
.,.,TRBV7-2,TRBJ2-2,TGTGCCAGCAGCTTAAGGGTCGCGAACACCGGGGAGCTGTTTTTT,CASSLRVANTGELFF
few,TRBD2,TRBV27,TRBJ2-1,TGTGCCAGCAGTATCTTTTGGGCGGGAGGTAACAATGAGCAGTTCTTC,CASSIFWAGGNNEQFF
.,.,TRBV20-1,TRBJ1-5,TGCAGTGCTAGAGGGGCGGGGGTTAGCAATCAGCCCCAGCATTTT,CSARGAGVSNQPQHF